These 24 T cell receptor beta chains came from one sample sequenced in a study of blood T cell repertoires in COVID-19. Method: immunoSEQ multiplex PCR; TCRdb's copy keeps in-frame clones and lacks some. The data contain 140,000 to 150,000 clones, roughly three quarters of them singletons. The sequenced material came from peripheral blood. The source is a woman aged 55-69 years with acute or convalescent COVID-19.

The V call is TRBV25-1, the J call TRBJ2-1, with a possible D match to TRBD1 (5 bases). Germline assignment: CDR1 MGHDK and CDR2 SYGVNS. The CDR3 runs 14 residues. V lost 7 bases, J lost 4 bases, and 14 bases lay in between. The CDR3 nucleotides read TGTGCCAGCACATCACCGGACAAATACAATGAGCAGTTCTTC. It specifies CASTSPDKYNEQFF.

This chain connects TRBV27 to TRBJ2-7; TRBD2 matches 7 bases. The CDR3 consists of 13 residues. Trimming cost V 8 bases and J 3 bases; bases outside gene matches: 7. Per germline, CDR1 MNHEY and CDR2 SMNVEV (reference sequence). The CDR3 is CASSKLASYEQYF. The CDR3, as DNA: TGTGCCAGCTCGAAACTAGCGAGCTACGAGCAGTACTTC.

This chain joins TRBV5-4 and TRBJ1-1; D unclear. The CDR3 sequence is 15 residues long. V was cut by 0 bases and J by 4 bases, with 13 bases left in between. From germline, CDR1 is SGHNT and CDR2 YYREEE (reference sequence). The CDR3 coding sequence is TGTGCCAGCAGCTTGGGAGGGCTGGTGAGCACTGAAGCTTTCTTT. This encodes CASSLGGLVSTEAFF.

V is TRBV28 and J is TRBJ1-1; D gene unclear. Trimming pared 1 base from V and 4 bases from J, leaving 10 bases between. Per the germline V gene, CDR1 is MDHEN and CDR2 is SYDVKM. This CDR3 region has 14 residues. CDR3 residues: CASSLSGGATEAFF. The CDR3 DNA sequence: TGTGCCAGCAGTTTATCGGGAGGAGCCACTGAAGCTTTCTTT.

The J gene is TRBJ2-2, the V gene TRBV5-1, with 7 nucleotides matching TRBD1. The CDR3 is 18 residues long. V was pared by 0 bases and J by 0 bases, with 8 bases of the junction left unmatched. Germline-derived CDR1 and CDR2 are SGHRS and YFSETQ. The CDR3 spells CASSLVLTGLANTGELFF. DNA of the CDR3: TGCGCCAGCAGCTTGGTCCTGACAGGGCTCGCGAACACCGGGGAGCTGTTTTTT.

This clone turned up a few times. The J gene is TRBJ1-4, the V gene TRBV5-1; D unclear. Looked up from germline, CDR1 is SGHRS and CDR2 is YFSETQ. The CDR3 runs 16 residues. V lost 2 bases to trimming and J lost 4 bases, with 15 bases between them. CDR3 nucleotide sequence: TGCGCCAGCAGCTTCAATTTACTTACCCTTAATGAAAAACTGTTTTTT. Translating it yields CASSFNLLTLNEKLFF.

The rearrangement joins TRBV28 to TRBJ1-2, with TRBD1 as a possible D gene (6 bases). The CDR3 has 17 amino acids. Germline loops: CDR1 MDHEN, CDR2 SYDVKM. V gave up 2 bases and J gave up 0 bases, with 16 bases separating them. CDR3 DNA sequence: TGTGCCAGCAGTTTAAGAGGCAGGGGAGGGGCTAACTATGGCTACACCTTC. Protein sequence: CASSLRGRGGANYGYTF.

The rearrangement uses TRBV10-1 and TRBJ2-3; 7 bases map to TRBD2. V was pared by 6 bases and J by 6 bases, with 9 bases of the junction left unmatched. The CDR3 totals 14 residues. CDR1 and CDR2 from the germline V gene are WNHNN and SYGVQD (reference sequence). This CDR3 is CASSYGLERDTQYF. The DNA of the CDR3 is TGCGCCAGCAGCTACGGACTAGAAAGGGATACGCAGTATTTT.

This clone has more than one count but fewer than ten. This chain links TRBV2 with TRBJ1-2; TRBD1 matches at 8 bases. Trimming took 6 bases from V and 13 from J; bases not matched to a gene: 13. Germline CDR1 and CDR2: SNHLY and FYNNEI. The CDR3 is made up of 13 amino acids. The CDR3 is CASRENRDRPPTF. DNA for the CDR3: TGTGCCAGCAGGGAAAACCGGGACAGGCCCCCCACCTTC.

The genes are TRBV27 and TRBJ2-7, with TRBD1 identical over 10 bases. CDR1 is MNHEY, CDR2 SMNVEV, per germline (reference sequence). V lost 5 bases to trimming and J lost 6 bases; unmatched junction nucleotides: 10. The CDR3 runs to 15 residues. Written as DNA, the CDR3 is TGTGCCAGCAGTGCCGGGACAGGGGATTCTGGCGAGCAGTACTTC. Protein: CASSAGTGDSGEQYF.

The CDR3 DNA reads as TGTGCCAGCAGTCGTGAAGAGACCCAGTACTTC. It codes for CASSREETQYF. The genes are TRBV5-4 and TRBJ2-5; D unclear. In germline, CDR1 is SGHNT, CDR2 YYREEE (reference sequence). Trimming took off 5 bases at V and 3 bases at J, with 5 bases between the two ends. The CDR3 is 11 residues long.

Of note for this clone: Other DNA sequences in this sample translate to the same CDR3. The V gene is TRBV29-1, the J gene TRBJ2-7; 11 bases agree with TRBD1. CDR3 length equals 15 residues. The J segment lost 3 bases and the V segment lost 3 bases, leaving 7 bases of the junction unmatched. The V gene's germline CDR1 is SQVTM and CDR2 ANQGSEA. As DNA, the CDR3 is TGCAGCGTTGAGGATGGACAGGGGGCGGTCTACGAGCAGTACTTC. It yields the protein CSVEDGQGAVYEQYF.

This clone was seen once. The chain combines TRBV29-1 with TRBJ2-7; TRBD1 agrees at 8 bases. The CDR3 length is 13 residues. Germline values: CDR1 SQVTM, CDR2 ANQGSEA. V shed 6 bases, J shed 0 bases, and the junction held 4 bases outside the gene matches. The CDR3 here is CSVRTGSSYEQYF. CDR3 sequence (DNA): TGCAGCGTGAGGACAGGGTCCTCCTACGAGCAGTACTTC.

The chain recombines TRBV7-9 with TRBJ1-6; D might be TRBD1 (6 bases). The CDR3 is made up of 14 amino acids. The germline V gene encodes CDR1 SEHNR and CDR2 FQNEAQ (reference sequence). V dropped 5 bases and J dropped 11 bases, with 16 bases sitting between them. The DNA for the CDR3 is TGTGCCAGCAGCCCTCGAGGGGGAAGGGCACCCCTCCACTTT. Its translation is CASSPRGGRAPLHF.

The DNA for the CDR3 is TGTGCCAGCAACCGGGACAGTGTCTCTGGGGCCAACGTCCTGACTTTC. Translation gives CASNRDSVSGANVLTF. The V and J genes are TRBV21-1 and TRBJ2-6; the D call in the table, TRBD1, was not verified against the DNA. TRBV21-1 is tagged as a pseudogene. The CDR3 totals 16 residues.

The chain carries TRBV15 and TRBJ1-2, with D uncertain. The germline gives CDR1 LNHNV, CDR2 YYDKDF (reference sequence). The CDR3 extends over 13 amino acids. Trimming removed 5 bases from V and 6 bases from J, with 13 bases in between. This CDR3 reads CATSGVPRHGYTF. CDR3 coding DNA: TGTGCCACCAGCGGCGTCCCGAGGCATGGCTACACCTTC. Supplemented by reference TRBV15 and TRBJ1-2, the full variable domain reads DAMVIQNPRYQVTQFGKPVTLSCSQTLNHNVMYWYQQKSSQAPKLLFHYYDKDFNNEADTPDNFQSRRPNTSFCFLDIRSPGLGDTAMYLCATSGVPRHGYTFGSGTRLTVV.

This clone was seen more than once but under ten times. The V and J genes are TRBV19 and TRBJ2-2; unclear D gene. CDR1 LNHDA and CDR2 SQIVND come from the germline V gene (reference sequence). The V end was cut by 6 bases, the J end by 5 bases, with 7 bases between. This CDR3 is built from 12 residues. The CDR3 DNA follows: TGTGCCAGTAGAGACGGGACCGGGGAGCTGTTTTTT. This sequence encodes CASRDGTGELFF. Combining the CDR3 with reference TRBV19 and TRBJ2-2 gives the whole variable domain DGGITQSPKYLFRKEGQNVTLSCEQNLNHDAMYWYRQDPGQGLRLIYYSQIVNDFQKGDIAEGYSVSREKKESFPLTVTSAQKNPTAFYLCASRDGTGELFFGEGSRLTVL.

In this sample, this clone turned up once. This chain joins TRBV27 and TRBJ2-6; 8 bases map to TRBD2. This CDR3 region has 16 residues. Germline V gene data show CDR1 as MNHEY and CDR2 as SMNVEV (reference sequence). J gave up 5 bases and V 3 bases, and 6 bases lay outside the gene matches. Here the CDR3 reads CASSFGGVSRANVLTF. DNA of the CDR3: TGTGCCAGCAGTTTCGGGGGGGTCTCCCGGGCCAACGTCCTGACTTTC.

The V gene is TRBV28, the J gene TRBJ2-7; 11 bases line up with TRBD2. The CDR3 totals 16 residues. Germline V gene data show CDR1 as MDHEN and CDR2 as SYDVKM. V trimming: 5 bases; J trimming: 4 bases; junction bases outside the gene matches: 10. The CDR3 nucleotides are TGTGCCAGCAGTGAAATTAGCGGGAGGGCCAAATACGAGCAGTACTTC. Protein sequence: CASSEISGRAKYEQYF. Variable domain in full (rest from reference TRBV28 and TRBJ2-7): DVKVTQSSRYLVKRTGEKVFLECVQDMDHENMFWYRQDPGLGLRLIYFSYDVKMKEKGDIPEGYSVSREKKERFSLILESASTNQTSMYLCASSEISGRAKYEQYFGPGTRLTVT.

V usage is TRBV7-3 and J usage is TRBJ2-3; 7 positions match TRBD2. This CDR3 comprises 14 residues. V lost 8 bases to trimming and J lost 4 bases; unmatched junction nucleotides: 9. Germline values: CDR1 SGHTA, CDR2 FQGTGA. The CDR3 spells CASHLGGSSDTQYF. The CDR3 nucleotides are TGTGCCAGCCACCTGGGCGGGAGCTCAGATACGCAGTATTTT.

The V gene is TRBV3-1 (or the pseudogene TRBV3-2), the J gene TRBJ1-2; TRBD1 is a possible D gene (5 bases). V was pared by 4 bases and J by 13 bases, with 16 bases between. Germline-derived CDR1 and CDR2 are LGHDT and YNNKEL (reference sequence). CDR3 length: 12 amino acids. This chain's CDR3 is CASSLRDFKFTF. CDR3 bases: TGTGCCAGCAGCCTCCGGGACTTCAAGTTCACCTTC.

In its sample, this clone was seen once. This chain links TRBV7-3 with TRBJ2-1; D gene unclear. The CDR3 loop spans 11 amino acids. In germline, CDR1 is SGHTA, CDR2 FQGTGA. The V gene lost 6 bases and the J gene lost 7 bases, with 7 bases spanning the gap. Here the CDR3 reads CASSNGNEQFF. CDR3 nucleotide sequence: TGTGCCAGCAGTAACGGGAATGAGCAGTTCTTC. Based on the CDR3 plus reference TRBV7-3 and TRBJ2-1, the full variable domain is GAGVSQTPSNKVTEKGKYVELRCDPISGHTALYWYRQSLGQGPEFLIYFQGTGAADDSGLPNDRFFAVRPEGSVSTLKIQRTERGDSAVYLCASSNGNEQFFGPGTRLTVL.

V usage is TRBV18 and J usage is TRBJ2-1; D remains ambiguous. Germline V CDR1 and CDR2: KGHSH, LQKENI. The CDR3 totals 13 residues. The V gene lost 3 bases and the J gene lost 9 bases, with 12 bases spanning the gap. In DNA form, the CDR3 reads TGTGCCAGCTCACCCTCGGTTGGTCGTGAGCAGTTCTTC. Its translation: CASSPSVGREQFF.

The V call is TRBV5-1, the J call TRBJ2-5, with D tentatively TRBD2 (6 bases). This CDR3 has 16 residues. Between the trimmed V and J ends, which lost 4 bases and 5 bases, there was a span of 21 bases. Per germline, CDR1 SGHRS and CDR2 YFSETQ. The CDR3 spells CASSTLRETLGETQYF. The CDR3 bases are TGCGCCAGCAGCACGCTCCGGGAGACCCTCGGGGAGACCCAGTACTTC.